A selection of T cell receptor beta chains follows, all from one sample in a study of tumor and adjacent non-tumor tissue in lung cancer. TCRdb processed the multiplex PCR reads anew with MiXCR; each CDR3 protein has one entry. Of around 60,000 distinct CDR3 sequences in the sample, around two thirds were seen once. Sequencing used distant non-tumor lung tissue. These receptors were taken from a man aged 70-80 years with non-small cell lung cancer. Each CDR3 is given with its conserved first and last residue. The order of the fields is CDR3 length, V gene, D gene, J gene, clone size, CDR3 DNA, CDR3 protein. D genes are given only for firm matches. A row's size may be missing; if present it is once, few, many or a size class.

>15|TRBV24-1|.|TRBJ2-5|.
TGTGCCACCAGTGATTCGTCAGGGGATGGAAAGACCCAGTACTTC
CATSDSSGDGKTQYF
>15|TRBV4-1|.|TRBJ2-5|many
TGCGCCAGCAGCCGAGGGGACCCCAGTGGAGAGACCCAGTACTTC
CASSRGDPSGETQYF
>15|TRBV6-5|.|TRBJ2-7|few
TGTGCCAGCAGGGATCCCGGGACACGGGGTTACGAGCAGTACTTC
CASRDPGTRGYEQYF
>11|TRBV28|.|TRBJ1-1|.
TGTGCCAGCAGTTTAGGGGGGCAAGCTTTCTTT
CASSLGGQAFF
>14|TRBV6-6|TRBD1|TRBJ1-2|once
TGTGTCAGCAGCCACAGGGGCGAGCCCTGTGGCTACACCTTC
CVSSHRGEPCGYTF
>12|TRBV11-1|.|TRBJ1-2|.
TGTACCAGCAGCCCTGACAGTCCACGCTGCACCTTC
CTSSPDSPRCTF
>13|TRBV30|.|TRBJ1-2|.
TGTGCCTGGAGTGTACTTGGAGCCTATGGCTACACCTTC
CAWSVLGAYGYTF
>15|TRBV2|.|TRBJ1-1|once
TGTGCCAGCAGTTTACTCATCCGGGGTGGCACTGAAGCTTTCTTT
CASSLLIRGGTEAFF
>17|TRBV11-3|TRBD2|TRBJ2-3|.
TGTGCCAGCAGCTTTCCCGGACTAGCGATTAGCACAGATACGCTGTATTTT
CASSFPGLAISTDTLYF
>14|TRBV11-2|TRBD1|TRBJ1-2|.
TGTGCCGGCAGTTCTTACAGGGGCCGTGACGACTACACCTTC
CAGSSYRGRDDYTF
>15|TRBV5-4|TRBD1|TRBJ2-1|.
TGTGAAAGCAGCGTACAGGGGTATATGGGACAGCAACAGTTCTTC
CESSVQGYMGQQQFF
>17|TRBV11-2|TRBD2|TRBJ2-1|few
TGTGCCAGCAGCCCACAAATAGCGGGGGCGAGCATCAATGTGCAGTTCTTC
CASSPQIAGASINVQFF
>12|TRBV5-4|.|TRBJ2-3|.
TGTGCCAGCAGCCTGGGCACAGATATGCAGTATTTT
CASSLGTDMQYF
>16|TRBV11-3|.|TRBJ2-4|.
TGTGCCAGTAGCTTGAGCAGGGGTAATTCCGAAAACATTCAGTACTTC
CASSLSRGNSENIQYF
>15|TRBV12-3/TRBV12-4|.|TRBJ2-2|.
TGTGCCAGCTTCCCCCGGGCGACCTCTGCCGGGGAGCTGTTTTTT
CASFPRATSAGELFF
>16|TRBV11-2|.|TRBJ2-1|.
TGTGCCAGCCGCCCCCTGAGCGGGTTATCATACAATGAGCAGTTCTTC
CASRPLSGLSYNEQFF
>15|TRBV5-1|.|TRBJ2-5|many
TGCGCCAGCAGCTTGGCGGCAGGGTGGCAAGAGACCCAGTACTTC
CASSLAAGWQETQYF
>12|TRBV2|.|TRBJ1-1|few
TGTGCCAGCAGTGAGGCTAACACTGAAGCTTTCTTT
CASSEANTEAFF
>14|TRBV14|.|TRBJ2-7|many
TGTGCCAGTTCCCCTTTGACTAGTGGCCACGAGCAGTACTTC
CASSPLTSGHEQYF
>16|TRBV6-2/TRBV6-3|TRBD2|TRBJ2-2|many
TGTGCCAGCAGGACTAGCGGGAGGTCGAACACCGGGGAGCTGTTTTTT
CASRTSGRSNTGELFF
>14|TRBV19|TRBD1|TRBJ2-5|once
TGTGCCAGTAGTGTCTACAGGGGGCTGGAGACCCAGTACTTC
CASSVYRGLETQYF
>15|TRBV28|.|TRBJ2-5|.
TGTGCCGGCAGGAGAGTAGCGGCCACAAGAGAGACCCAGTACTTC
CAGRRVAATRETQYF
>12|TRBV30|.|TRBJ2-7|many
TGTGCCTGGAGACCGGGGACCTACGAGCAGTACTTC
CAWRPGTYEQYF